One sample yielded the 5 T cell receptor beta chains listed below, sequenced in a study of a mutant IDH1 vaccine in newly diagnosed glioma. These receptors are not linked to any known antigen. Time point in this sample: week 47, end of study. Doses consisted of 300 ug of mutant IDH1 20-mer peptide each, paired with topical imiquimod. This table comes from immunoSEQ multiplex PCR, and its TCRdb copy is limited to in-frame clones, with some not included. The sample shows about 40,000 clones, roughly 82% of them seen only once. The sequences come from PBMCs, collected from a glioma patient whose treatment included an IDH1 peptide vaccine. Receptor source: a man aged 18 to 29 with glioma. Some clones in this sample may be carry-over from other donors' samples.

This rearrangement joins TRBV7-9 to TRBJ1-1; D is ambiguous. The ends were cut back, 3 bases at V and 3 bases at J, with 5 bases in the middle. CDR1 SEHNR and CDR2 FQNEAQ come from the germline V gene (reference sequence). This CDR3 spans 12 amino acids. Written as DNA, the CDR3 is TGTGCCAGCAGCTTCGGGTACACTGAAGCTTTCTTT. Amino acid sequence: CASSFGYTEAFF.

The chain recombines TRBV25-1 with TRBJ1-3; 8 bases line up with TRBD1. Germline CDR1 MGHDK, CDR2 SYGVNS. CDR3 length: 15 amino acids. Unmatched junction bases numbered 10, after V lost 8 bases and J lost 4 bases. The CDR3 spells CASSRGGTGGNTIYF. CDR3 nucleotide sequence: TGTGCCAGCTCCCGGGGGGGGACAGGAGGAAACACCATATATTTT.

V and J are TRBV7-2 and TRBJ2-3; D call uncertain. There are 11 residues in the CDR3. Trimming shortened V by 1 base and J by 8 bases, and 4 bases separated the two germline ends. The germline CDR1 and CDR2 sequences are SGHTA and FQGNSA. The CDR3, as DNA: TGTGCCAGCAGCTTAGACAGTACGCAGTATTTT. This gives the protein CASSLDSTQYF.

This clone was counted a single time. The J gene is TRBJ1-1, the V gene TRBV9; D possibly corresponds to TRBD1 (6 bases). This CDR3 region has 14 residues. The V end lost 3 bases, the J end lost 1 base, and 10 bases lay between the germline ends. Germline lookup yields CDR1 SGDLS and CDR2 YYNGEE. The chain's CDR3 is CASSATTGNTEAFF. The CDR3 bases are TGTGCCAGCAGCGCCACGACAGGGAACACTGAAGCTTTCTTT.

This clone was observed a handful of times. The V call is TRBV28, the J call TRBJ2-1; 8 positions agree with TRBD1. The CDR3 consists of 14 residues. Germline assignment: CDR1 MDHEN and CDR2 SYDVKM. With V trimmed by 3 bases and J by 7 bases, 5 bases remained unmatched. The CDR3 DNA sequence: TGTGCCAGCAGTTTGGTACAGGGGGTGAATGAGCAGTTCTTC. Amino acids: CASSLVQGVNEQFF.